This record covers a single T cell receptor (beta chain). The antigen it binds to is not known. Base qualities are not provided; no much larger clone lies one nucleotide away. Counted from cysteine to phenylalanine, this CDR3 has 14 amino acids. Just the 42-base CDR3 DNA is kept, in frame starting at base 1. Trimming takes 6 bases from V and 0 bases from J, and the germline ends sit 12 bases apart. CDR1 and CDR2 were assigned from the germline V gene (reference sequence) as MNHEY and SMNVEV. Library preparation employed RACE. The instrument given in TCRdb is NextSeq 500. During library preparation, unique molecular identifiers were attached to individual cDNA molecules so that TCRs could be counted in a quantitative, reproducible way. From each blood RNA sample, both TCR alpha and TCR beta chains were sequenced. As for how the authors treated the data: The median number of TCRs per sample was 95,638, ranging from about 23,224 to 750,000. The Decombinator software suite was used to annotate V, J and CDR3 in the TCR reads. For the PS versus PT1 abundance plots, all samples were subsampled to the same number of TCRs (28,000). TCRs were defined as expanded if absent before sensitization and observed at least eight times at the 2-week time point. TCRdb trimmed the raw reads at Q25, called clones with MiXCR and kept productive beta chains. Rows matching on CDR3 protein sequence are summarized as one entry with the most common DNA and genes. What appears here as the V and J calls and clone size reflects TCRdb's work, not the paper's. This sample holds roughly 380,000 distinct CDR3 sequences; 5.1% were observed only once. In total, the top ten clones hold just over 2.5% of the sample.

Taken with the paper, the label for time point translates to: pre-sensitization, week 0. The sample's treatment or condition label is to be understood as: therapeutic diphenylcyclopropenone sensitization with weekly scalp DPC. Blood at each patch-test visit was drawn before the patch test was applied. Eligible patients were aged 18 to 70, diagnosed with alopecia, deemed suitable for DPC therapy, and excluded if pregnant. Total RNA was isolated from unfractionated whole blood collected in Tempus Blood RNA tubes. The data derive from a study of human T cells and chemical hapten exposure (dated by TCRdb to about 2021). Study-wide context: For sensitization, 2% DPC in acetone was applied to a roughly 2 cm by roughly 2 cm area of upper inner arm skin. Throughout the approximately 22-week study period, patients were also given weekly therapeutic DPC doses on the scalp. Patch testing was done on the upper back using Finn chambers containing 0.01% DPC, and results were scored after 6 days according to International Contact Dermatitis Research Group standards. Alopecia areata with under or over 50% scalp involvement, alopecia totalis and alopecia universalis were represented in the patient cohort, which was mostly female. Libraries were pooled for sequencing, and per-sample TCR yields varied mainly because of small differences in library volumes within the pool. This study followed changes in the peripheral blood TCR repertoire in vivo during primary and secondary sensitization of alopecia patients to the hapten diphenylcyclopropenone (DPC). Blood was sampled from patients pre-sensitization (week 0) and at 2, 6 and about 24 weeks after DPC sensitization. Twenty-nine alopecia patients provided blood for TCR sequencing at one to four time points (pre-sensitization, 2, 6 and 24 weeks).

The paper's findings and limits, for the study overall: Significantly more large CDR3 similarity clusters were formed by expanded TCRs than by pre-sensitization or healthy control sets, consistent with antigen-driven responses. Because every patient had alopecia, a presumed autoimmune disease, the patients' immune response might differ from that of healthy individuals. DPC sensitization did not change the number of TCRs with a frequency above 1 in 1000, and there was no evidence of changes in global repertoire structure. A positive correlation was found between the number of PT1 expanded TCRs and patch test score, with significance reached at thresholds 8, 16 and 32 but not 4. After repeated subsampling, the strength of the expansion versus patch-test correlation and the threshold at which it became significant changed.

The TCR was taken from a woman aged 50 to 60 with alopecia areata. Some clones in this sample may be carry-over from other donors' samples. This sample comprised whole blood, obtained in connection with sensitization to the hapten diphenylcyclopropenone (DPC). This sequence uses TRBV27 and TRBJ2-7; TRBD1 is a weak D gene call, 5 bases matching. The sequenced DNA is TGTGCCAGCAGCTACACGGACAACTCCTACGAGCAGTACTTC. Its protein is CASSYTDNSYEQYF.